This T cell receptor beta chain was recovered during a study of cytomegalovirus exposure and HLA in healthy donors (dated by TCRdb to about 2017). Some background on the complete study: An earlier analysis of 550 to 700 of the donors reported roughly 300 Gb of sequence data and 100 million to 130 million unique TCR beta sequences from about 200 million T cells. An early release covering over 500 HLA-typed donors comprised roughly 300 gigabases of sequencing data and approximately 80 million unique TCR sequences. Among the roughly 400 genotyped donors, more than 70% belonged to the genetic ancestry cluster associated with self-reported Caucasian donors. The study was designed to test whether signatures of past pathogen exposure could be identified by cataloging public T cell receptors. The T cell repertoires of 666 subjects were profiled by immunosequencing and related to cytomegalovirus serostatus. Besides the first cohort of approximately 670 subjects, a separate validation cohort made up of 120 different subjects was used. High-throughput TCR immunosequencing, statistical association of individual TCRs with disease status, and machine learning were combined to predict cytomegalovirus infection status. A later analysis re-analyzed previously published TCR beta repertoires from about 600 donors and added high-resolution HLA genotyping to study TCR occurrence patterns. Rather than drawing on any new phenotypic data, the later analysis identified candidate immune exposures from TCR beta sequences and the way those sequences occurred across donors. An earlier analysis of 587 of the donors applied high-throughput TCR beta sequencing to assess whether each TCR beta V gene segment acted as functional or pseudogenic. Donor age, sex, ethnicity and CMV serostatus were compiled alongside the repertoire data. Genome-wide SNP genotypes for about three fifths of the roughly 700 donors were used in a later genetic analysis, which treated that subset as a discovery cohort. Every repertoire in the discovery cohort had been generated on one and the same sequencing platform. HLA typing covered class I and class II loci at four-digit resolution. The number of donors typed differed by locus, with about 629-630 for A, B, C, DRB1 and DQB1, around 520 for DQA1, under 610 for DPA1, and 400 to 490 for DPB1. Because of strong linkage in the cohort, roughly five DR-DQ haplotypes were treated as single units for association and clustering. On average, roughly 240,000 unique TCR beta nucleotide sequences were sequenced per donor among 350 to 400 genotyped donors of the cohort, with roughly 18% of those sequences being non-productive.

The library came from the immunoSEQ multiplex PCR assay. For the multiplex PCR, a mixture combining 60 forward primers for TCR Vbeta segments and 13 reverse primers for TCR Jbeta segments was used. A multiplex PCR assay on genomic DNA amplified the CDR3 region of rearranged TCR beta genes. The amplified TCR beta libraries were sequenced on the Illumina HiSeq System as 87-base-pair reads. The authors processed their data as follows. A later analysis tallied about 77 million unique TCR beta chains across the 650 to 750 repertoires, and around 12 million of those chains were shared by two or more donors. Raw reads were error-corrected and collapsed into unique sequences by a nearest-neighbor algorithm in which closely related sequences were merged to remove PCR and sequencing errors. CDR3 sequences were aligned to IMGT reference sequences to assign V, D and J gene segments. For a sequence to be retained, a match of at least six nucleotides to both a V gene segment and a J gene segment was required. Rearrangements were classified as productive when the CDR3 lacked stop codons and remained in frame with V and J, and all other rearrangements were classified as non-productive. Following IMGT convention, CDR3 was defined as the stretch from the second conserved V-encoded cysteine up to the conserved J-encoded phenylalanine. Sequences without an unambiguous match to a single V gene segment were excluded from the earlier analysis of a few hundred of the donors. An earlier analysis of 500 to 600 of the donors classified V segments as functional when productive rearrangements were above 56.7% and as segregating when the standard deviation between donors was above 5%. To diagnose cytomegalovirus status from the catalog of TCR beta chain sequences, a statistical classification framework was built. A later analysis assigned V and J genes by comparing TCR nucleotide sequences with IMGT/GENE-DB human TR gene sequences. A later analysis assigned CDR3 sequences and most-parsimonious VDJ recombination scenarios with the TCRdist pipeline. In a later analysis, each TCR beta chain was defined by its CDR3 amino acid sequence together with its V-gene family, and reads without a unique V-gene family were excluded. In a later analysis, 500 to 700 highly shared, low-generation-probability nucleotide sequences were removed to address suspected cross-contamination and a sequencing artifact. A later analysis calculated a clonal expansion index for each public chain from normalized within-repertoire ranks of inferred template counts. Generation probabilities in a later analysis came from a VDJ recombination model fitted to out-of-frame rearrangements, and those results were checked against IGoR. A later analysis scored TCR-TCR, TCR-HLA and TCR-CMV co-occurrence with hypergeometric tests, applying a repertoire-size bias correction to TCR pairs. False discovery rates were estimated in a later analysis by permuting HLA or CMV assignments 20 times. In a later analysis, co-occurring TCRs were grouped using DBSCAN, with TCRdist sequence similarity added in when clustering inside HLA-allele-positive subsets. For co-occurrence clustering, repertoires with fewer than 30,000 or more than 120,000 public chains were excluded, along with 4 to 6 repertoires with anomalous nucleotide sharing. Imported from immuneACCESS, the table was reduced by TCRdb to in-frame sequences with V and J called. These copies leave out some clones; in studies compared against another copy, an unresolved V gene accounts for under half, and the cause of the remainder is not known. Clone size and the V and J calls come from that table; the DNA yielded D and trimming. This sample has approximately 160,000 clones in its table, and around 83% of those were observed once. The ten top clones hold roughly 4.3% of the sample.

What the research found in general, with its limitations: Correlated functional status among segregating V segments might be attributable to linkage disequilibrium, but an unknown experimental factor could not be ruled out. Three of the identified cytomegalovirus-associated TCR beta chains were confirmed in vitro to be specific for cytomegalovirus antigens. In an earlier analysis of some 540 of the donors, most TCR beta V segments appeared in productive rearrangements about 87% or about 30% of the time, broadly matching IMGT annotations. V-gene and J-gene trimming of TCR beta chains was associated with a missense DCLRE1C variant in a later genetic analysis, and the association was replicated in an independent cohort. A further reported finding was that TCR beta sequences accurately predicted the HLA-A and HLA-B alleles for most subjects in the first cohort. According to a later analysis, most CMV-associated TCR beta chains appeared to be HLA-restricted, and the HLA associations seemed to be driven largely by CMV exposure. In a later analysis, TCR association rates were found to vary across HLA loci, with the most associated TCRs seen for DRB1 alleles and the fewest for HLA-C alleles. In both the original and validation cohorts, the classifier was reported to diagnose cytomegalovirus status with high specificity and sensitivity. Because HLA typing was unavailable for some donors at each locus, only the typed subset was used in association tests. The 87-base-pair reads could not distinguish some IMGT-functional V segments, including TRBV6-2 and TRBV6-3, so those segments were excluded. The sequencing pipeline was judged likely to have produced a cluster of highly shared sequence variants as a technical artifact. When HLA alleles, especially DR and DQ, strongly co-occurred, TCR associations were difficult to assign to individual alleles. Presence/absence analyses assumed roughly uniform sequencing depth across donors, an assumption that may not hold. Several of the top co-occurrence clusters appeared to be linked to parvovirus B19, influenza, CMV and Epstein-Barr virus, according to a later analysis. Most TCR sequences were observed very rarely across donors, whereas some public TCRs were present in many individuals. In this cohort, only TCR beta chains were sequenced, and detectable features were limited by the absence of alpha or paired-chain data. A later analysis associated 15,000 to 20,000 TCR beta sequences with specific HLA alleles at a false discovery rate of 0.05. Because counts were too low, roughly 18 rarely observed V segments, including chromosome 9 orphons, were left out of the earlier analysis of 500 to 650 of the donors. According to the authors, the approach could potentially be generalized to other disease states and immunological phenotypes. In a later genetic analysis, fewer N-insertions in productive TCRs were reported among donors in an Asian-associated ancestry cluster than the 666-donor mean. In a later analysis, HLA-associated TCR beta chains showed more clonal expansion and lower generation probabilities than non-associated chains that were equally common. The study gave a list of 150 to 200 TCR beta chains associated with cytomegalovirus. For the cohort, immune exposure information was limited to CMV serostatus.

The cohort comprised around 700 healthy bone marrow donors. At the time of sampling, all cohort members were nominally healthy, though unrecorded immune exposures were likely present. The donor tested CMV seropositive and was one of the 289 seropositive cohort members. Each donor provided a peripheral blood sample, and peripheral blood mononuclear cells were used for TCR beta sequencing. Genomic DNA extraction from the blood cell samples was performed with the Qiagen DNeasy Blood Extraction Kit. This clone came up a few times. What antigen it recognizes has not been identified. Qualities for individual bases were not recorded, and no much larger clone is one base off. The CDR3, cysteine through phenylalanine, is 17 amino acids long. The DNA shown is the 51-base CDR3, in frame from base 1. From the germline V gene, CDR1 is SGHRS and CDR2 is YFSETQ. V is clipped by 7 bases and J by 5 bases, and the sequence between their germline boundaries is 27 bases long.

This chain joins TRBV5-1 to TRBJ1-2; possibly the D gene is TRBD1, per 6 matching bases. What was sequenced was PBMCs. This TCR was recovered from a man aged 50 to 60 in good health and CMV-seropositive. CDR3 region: CASRLETGTSFQYGYTF. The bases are TGCGCCAGCCGCCTTGAAACCGGGACATCCTTCCAGTATGGCTACACCTTC.